The 30 T cell receptor beta chains presented below share a single source sample, sequenced in a study of shared clonotypes between healthy human individuals. The protocol was immunoSEQ multiplex PCR, while the TCRdb copy is restricted to in-frame clones and leaves out a portion. The table includes roughly 1,800,000 clones, less than 95% detected once. CD45RO-negative CD8 cells positively selected for CCR7 made up the naive population, which excluded terminally differentiated effector memory CD45RA+ cells. The sample consisted of naive CD8+ T cells sorted from blood. These receptors were obtained from a man between 18 and 35 years old in good health.

The rearrangement joins TRBV11-2 to TRBJ2-5; tentatively, D is TRBD1 (6 bases). The J call may be mistaken, given a closer DNA end match to TRBJ2-7. CDR3 length: 18 residues. Looked up from germline, CDR1 is SGHAT and CDR2 is FQNNGV. This CDR3 is CASSWTSSTGFVSYEQYF. In nucleotides, the CDR3 is TGTGCCAGCAGCTGGACTTCAAGCACAGGGTTCGTCTCCTACGAGCAGTACTTC.

Only a few counts were recorded for this clone. This specimen includes other DNA sequences encoding the same CDR3. The chain carries TRBV7-9 and TRBJ1-6; D uncertain. CDR3 length: 12 amino acids. Trimming shortened V by 5 bases and J by 7 bases, and 6 bases separated the two germline ends. Germline CDR1 reads SEHNR; CDR2 reads FQNEAQ (reference sequence). For the CDR3, the DNA is TGTGCCAGCAGCCTCGACAATTCACCCCTCCACTTT. Amino acid sequence: CASSLDNSPLHF. Variable domain in full (rest from reference TRBV7-9 and TRBJ1-6): DTGVSQNPRHKITKRGQNVTFRCDPISEHNRLYWYRQTLGQGPEFLTYFQNEAQLEKSRLLSDRFSAERPKGSFSTLEIQRTEQGDSAMYLCASSLDNSPLHFGNGTRLTVT.

V usage is TRBV28 and J usage is TRBJ2-5; D is possibly TRBD2 (5 bases). V was pared by 5 bases and J by 2 bases, with 15 bases between. The CDR3 covers 15 residues. Per the germline V gene, CDR1 is MDHEN and CDR2 is SYDVKM. CDR3 sequence: CASSGGLPRQETQYF. The CDR3 DNA reads as TGTGCCAGCAGTGGTGGACTCCCAAGACAAGAGACCCAGTACTTC.

This clone was observed a single time. The chain is built from TRBV27 and TRBJ2-1; 9 nucleotides line up with TRBD2. This CDR3 spans 14 amino acids. V shed 7 bases, J shed 3 bases, and the junction held 4 bases outside the gene matches. Germline V gene sequence: CDR1 MNHEY, CDR2 SMNVEV (reference sequence). CDR3 amino acids: CASKIAGDYNEQFF. CDR3 DNA sequence: TGTGCCAGCAAGATAGCGGGAGACTACAATGAGCAGTTCTTC.

The chain combines TRBV5-5 with TRBJ2-5; 8 bases fit TRBD1. The CDR3 extends over 16 amino acids. The germline CDR1 and CDR2 sequences are SGHKS and YYEKEE (reference sequence). V was pared by 1 base and J by 0 bases, with 5 bases of the junction left unmatched. The CDR3 reads CASSLRWDRYQETQYF. DNA for the CDR3: TGTGCCAGCAGCTTGAGGTGGGACAGGTACCAAGAGACCCAGTACTTC.

The rearrangement joins TRBV25-1 to TRBJ2-5; 7 positions match TRBD1. The germline V gene has CDR1 MGHDK and CDR2 SYGVNS. The CDR3 consists of 15 residues. V shed 3 bases and J 4 bases; nucleotides not matched to a gene: 8. CDR3 in DNA: TGTGCCAGCAGTGACGGGGACAGAGTCGGAGAGACCCAGTACTTC. Amino acid sequence: CASSDGDRVGETQYF.

This chain connects TRBV27 to TRBJ2-2; 11 positions agree with TRBD2. The germline CDR1 and CDR2 sequences are MNHEY and SMNVEV (reference sequence). The CDR3 has 16 residues. V trimming: 7 bases; J trimming: 1 base; junction bases outside the gene matches: 5. CDR3 amino acids: CASTKTSGENTGELFF. CDR3 nucleotides: TGTGCCAGCACCAAGACTAGCGGGGAGAACACCGGGGAGCTGTTTTTT.

The chain recombines TRBV7-9 with TRBJ2-1; D not resolved. The germline CDR1 and CDR2 sequences are SEHNR and FQNEAQ (reference sequence). This CDR3 has 15 amino acids. The V and J ends lost 4 bases and 3 bases respectively, with 13 bases between them. The CDR3 protein is CASSSIEWGYNEQFF. The CDR3 DNA reads TGTGCCAGCAGCTCAATCGAATGGGGCTACAATGAGCAGTTCTTC.

This clone was detected once. This chain connects TRBV5-6 to TRBJ2-7; D unclear. The CDR3 covers 13 residues. The V and J ends lost 2 bases and 0 bases respectively, with 6 bases between them. CDR1 is SGHDT and CDR2 is YYEEEE in the germline V gene. The CDR3 DNA reads TGTGCCAGCAGCTTTGTGGGCTCCTACGAGCAGTACTTC. Amino acids: CASSFVGSYEQYF.

This rearrangement joins TRBV7-9 to TRBJ2-7, with D unresolved. With 5 bases removed from V and 2 bases from J, the gap between germline ends came to 16 bases. This CDR3 contains 15 residues. CDR1 is SEHNR, CDR2 FQNEAQ, per germline (reference sequence). The CDR3 DNA follows: TGTGCCAGCAGCCACCCTCTTCAGGTCGCCTACGAGCAGTACTTC. This codes for CASSHPLQVAYEQYF.

This clone appeared once. V gene TRBV5-4 combines with J gene TRBJ2-1, with D perhaps TRBD1 or TRBD2 (6 bases each). Germline loops: CDR1 SGHNT, CDR2 YYREEE (reference sequence). The CDR3 length is 14 residues. V was shortened by 4 bases and J by 8 bases, with 16 bases between the two germline ends. In nucleotides, the CDR3 is TGTGCCAGCAGCGCAACCCACGGGGGCGATGAGCAGTTCTTC. Translation: CASSATHGGDEQFF.

The count of this clone is one. A junction end diverges from the germline sequence, so it may reflect a read error. The chain links TRBV7-7 to TRBJ2-7, with D possibly being TRBD1 or TRBD2 (5 bases each). This CDR3 region has 13 residues. The V gene's germline CDR1 is SSHAT and CDR2 FNYEAQ (reference sequence). CDR3 nucleotides: TGTGCTAGCAGCTTAGGATCTGGGGGTGAGCAGTACTTC. As protein: CASSLGSGGEQYF.

V and J are TRBV5-4 and TRBJ1-4; 7 bases fit TRBD1. Unmatched junction bases numbered 2, after V lost 0 bases and J lost 9 bases. The CDR3 has 13 amino acids. CDR1 and CDR2 from the germline V gene are SGHNT and YYREEE (reference sequence). The CDR3 sequence: CASSLGTGKKLFF. CDR3 in DNA: TGTGCCAGCAGCTTGGGGACAGGAAAAAAACTGTTTTTT.

The genes are TRBV5-1 and TRBJ2-1; 11 bases fit TRBD1. Germline V gene lookup returns CDR1 SGHRS and CDR2 YFSETQ. The V segment lost 2 bases and the J segment 7 bases; nucleotides outside the gene matches: 8. The CDR3 has 16 amino acids. This CDR3 reads CASSFPGQGAFNEQFF. The CDR3 DNA reads as TGCGCCAGCAGCTTCCCCGGACAGGGGGCGTTTAATGAGCAGTTCTTC.

The rearrangement uses TRBV7-3 and TRBJ1-5; D ambiguous. The CDR3 is 13 amino acids. V dropped 2 bases and J dropped 5 bases, with 7 bases sitting between them. The germline V gene has CDR1 SGHTA and CDR2 FQGTGA. The CDR3: CASSLDWDQPQHF. The CDR3 DNA reads as TGTGCCAGCAGCTTAGATTGGGATCAGCCCCAGCATTTT.

As to this clone: The sample contains more than one DNA sequence encoding this CDR3. The V gene is TRBV14, the J gene TRBJ2-2; a weak D match, TRBD2 (5 bases). There are 14 residues in the CDR3. Germline V gene data show CDR1 as SGHDN and CDR2 as FVKESK. Between the trimmed V and J ends, which lost 1 base and 4 bases, there was a span of 7 bases. Here the CDR3 DNA reads TGTGCCAGCAGCCAAGTCGAGGGCACCGGGGAGCTGTTTTTT. Encoded protein: CASSQVEGTGELFF.

The CDR3 spells CASSSEARSYEQYF. The DNA of the CDR3 is TGCGCCAGCAGCTCGGAAGCGAGGTCCTACGAGCAGTACTTC. The chain combines TRBV4-1 with TRBJ2-7; D gene uncertain. V was cut by 5 bases and J by 1 base, with 12 bases left in between. This CDR3 comprises 14 residues. Per the germline V gene, CDR1 is MGHRA and CDR2 is YSYEKL.

The chain joins TRBV7-2 to TRBJ1-1; 8 positions match TRBD1. The ends lost 5 bases at V and 5 bases at J; junction bases unmatched: 10. This CDR3 contains 15 residues. CDR1 and CDR2 (germline): SGHTA, FQGNSA. The CDR3 DNA sequence: TGTGCCAGCAGCCTACCCCAGGGGGCGGGGACTGAAGCTTTCTTT. Translated, it gives CASSLPQGAGTEAFF.

V and J are TRBV4-1 and TRBJ2-7; possibly TRBD2 for D (6 bases). The CDR3 is 14 amino acids. V shed 4 bases and J shed 2 bases, with 12 bases lying between them. The germline V gene has CDR1 MGHRA and CDR2 YSYEKL. The CDR3 sequence is CASSLGLPTYEQYF. The CDR3 DNA sequence: TGCGCCAGCAGCCTAGGACTACCCACCTACGAGCAGTACTTC.

The chain uses TRBV9 and TRBJ2-3, with D possibly matching TRBD2 (6 bases). The CDR3 runs to 14 residues. Germline lookup yields CDR1 SGDLS and CDR2 YYNGEE. The ends were cut back, 3 bases at V and 2 bases at J, with 10 bases in the middle. As DNA, the CDR3 is TGTGCCAGCAGCGGGGACTCCACCACAGATACGCAGTATTTT. Amino acid sequence: CASSGDSTTDTQYF.

The rearrangement joins TRBV19 to TRBJ1-2; D is perhaps TRBD1 (6 bases). This CDR3 has 17 amino acids. Trimming left V 3 bases short and J 8 bases short, with 25 bases between. Germline V gene lookup returns CDR1 LNHDA and CDR2 SQIVND (reference sequence). The CDR3 here is CASSIPPQGQRKDGYTF. The DNA of the CDR3 is TGTGCCAGTAGTATCCCCCCCCAGGGACAAAGGAAAGACGGCTACACCTTC. The full variable domain, completed using reference TRBV19 and TRBJ1-2, is DGGITQSPKYLFRKEGQNVTLSCEQNLNHDAMYWYRQDPGQGLRLIYYSQIVNDFQKGDIAEGYSVSREKKESFPLTVTSAQKNPTAFYLCASSIPPQGQRKDGYTFGSGTRLTVV.

This clone was counted a single time. The rearrangement uses TRBV9 and TRBJ2-2, with 11 bases aligning to TRBD2. CDR1 is SGDLS and CDR2 is YYNGEE in the germline V gene. V lost 1 base, J lost 7 bases, and 9 bases stayed unmatched. This CDR3 has 17 amino acids. The CDR3 DNA reads as TGTGCCAGCAGCGTAACTCGGACTAGCGGGTGGAGCGGGGAGCTGTTTTTT. This gives the protein CASSVTRTSGWSGELFF.

The chain uses TRBV5-4 and TRBJ2-7; 12 bases match TRBD2. J lost 5 bases, V lost 5 bases, and 2 bases had no gene match. CDR3 length: 13 residues. Germline V gene data show CDR1 as SGHNT and CDR2 as YYREEE (reference sequence). This CDR3 is CASRTSGSHEQYF. DNA for the CDR3: TGTGCCAGCAGGACTAGCGGGAGTCACGAGCAGTACTTC.

The rearrangement uses TRBV27 and TRBJ2-2, with a possible D match to TRBD1 (6 bases). Trimming stripped 6 bases from V and 0 bases from J, with 17 bases between. This CDR3 comprises 17 residues. Germline V gene data show CDR1 as MNHEY and CDR2 as SMNVEV (reference sequence). The CDR3 spells CASSPMGAHTNTGELFF. In DNA, the CDR3 is TGTGCCAGCAGCCCAATGGGGGCGCACACGAACACCGGGGAGCTGTTTTTT.

The chain uses TRBV4-1 and TRBJ2-5; 7 positions match TRBD2. CDR1 MGHRA and CDR2 YSYEKL come from the germline V gene. After removal of 4 bases from V and 5 bases from J, the junction contained 10 bases not matched to a gene. CDR3 size: 15 residues. The DNA for the CDR3 is TGCGCCAGCAGCCCCTCTGCTCAGGGAGGGGAGACCCAGTACTTC. Translating gives CASSPSAQGGETQYF.

DNA of the CDR3: TGTGCCAGCAGAGGACAGGGGACATCCTACGAGCAGTACTTC. It encodes CASRGQGTSYEQYF. V and J are TRBV6-1 and TRBJ2-7; 9 nucleotides align to TRBD1. CDR1 and CDR2 (germline): MNHNS, SASEGT. This CDR3 comprises 14 residues. J was trimmed by 1 base and V by 6 bases; bases with no gene match: 4.

The chain links TRBV16 to TRBJ2-1; TRBD1 matches 7 bases. The CDR3 length is 16 residues. J lost 8 bases, V lost 3 bases, and 13 bases had no gene match. Germline CDR1 is KGHSY and CDR2 is FQNENV. The CDR3 bases are TGTGCCAGCAGCCACTTAGGGGCAGGGGGAGATCATGAGCAGTTCTTC. Translating it yields CASSHLGAGGDHEQFF.

The rearrangement joins TRBV4-1 to TRBJ2-1, with a possible D match to TRBD2 (5 bases). Trimming cost V 5 bases and J 7 bases, with 21 bases left between them. In germline, CDR1 is MGHRA, CDR2 YSYEKL. CDR3 size: 16 residues. CDR3 amino acids: CASSSIQLALMNEQFF. DNA for the CDR3: TGCGCCAGCAGCTCCATCCAGCTAGCTCTTATGAATGAGCAGTTCTTC.

The V and J genes are TRBV4-2 and TRBJ1-1, with no clear D. The CDR3 spans 14 residues. Germline-derived CDR1 and CDR2 are LGHNA and YNFKEQ. V was shortened by 3 bases and J by 0 bases, with 8 bases between the two germline ends. This CDR3 is CASSQWELNTEAFF. The DNA for the CDR3 is TGTGCCAGCAGCCAGTGGGAGCTGAACACTGAAGCTTTCTTT.

CDR3 sequence reads: CASSLGTGAYEQYF. In DNA, the CDR3 is TGTGCCAGCAGCTTGGGGACAGGGGCCTACGAGCAGTACTTC. The chain combines TRBV11-3 with TRBJ2-7, with TRBD1 matching 10 bases. This CDR3 is built from 14 residues. Trimming at V came to 3 bases and at J to 2 bases, leaving 1 base not matched to a gene. CDR1 and CDR2 (germline): SGHNT, YENEEA.